This T cell receptor (beta chain) was identified in a study of long-term antiretroviral therapy in people with HIV. Study outcomes and limitations: Pre-ART expanded clones dominated the repertoire at every time point.

Samples were assayed with immunoSEQ v3.0 at survey level. Here immunoSEQ multiplex PCR was the method, and the copy in TCRdb shows in-frame clones only, minus some. Counted here are about 34,000 clones, roughly 77% occurring once; the ten biggest clones make up about 3%. This CDR3 has 16 residues. Germline V lookup: CDR1 SGHDN, CDR2 FVKESK. The trim removed 0 bases at V and 3 bases at J, leaving 3 bases unmatched. To note about this clone: Its specificity is not known.

This specimen consisted of unsorted PBMCs, obtained 1.9 years after starting antiretroviral therapy. This TCR was sampled from a man between 18 and 35 years old with HIV. The chain has TRBV14 and TRBJ2-3, with TRBD2 matching over 10 bases. The CDR3 sequence: CASSQDLAGVTDTQYF. CDR3 DNA: TGTGCCAGCAGCCAAGACCTAGCGGGGGTTACAGATACGCAGTATTTT.